A selection of T cell receptor beta chains follows, all from one sample in a study of shared clonotypes between healthy human individuals. Measured with immunoSEQ multiplex PCR; TCRdb has only the in-frame clones, and not every one. The data hold 850,000 to 1,200,000 clones, with about 77% observed a single time. Sequencing was performed on memory CD4+ T cells sorted from blood. Source of these receptors: a man between 18 and 35 years old in good health. CDR3s include the opening cysteine and the closing phenylalanine or tryptophan. A D gene is named only where the DNA matches it firmly. The size field is filled for only some rows; it gives once, few, many or a size class.

d_gene: NA
abundance: NA
v_gene: TRBV30
j_gene: TRBJ2-2
CDR3nt: TGTGCCTGGAGTGTAATAGCTTCCACCGGGGAGCTGTTTTTT
CDR3aa: CAWSVIASTGELFF

d_gene: NA
abundance: few
v_gene: TRBV4-2
j_gene: TRBJ1-1
CDR3nt: TGTGCCAGCAGCCAAGATCGGAGGACTGAAGCTTTCTTT
CDR3aa: CASSQDRRTEAFF

d_gene: NA
abundance: NA
v_gene: TRBV29-1
j_gene: TRBJ2-3
CDR3nt: TGCAGCGTTGACCGAGACAGTCAAGATACGCAGTATTTT
CDR3aa: CSVDRDSQDTQYF

d_gene: NA
abundance: NA
v_gene: TRBV14
j_gene: TRBJ2-2
CDR3nt: TGTGCCAGCAGCCGAGGTCGGATTTTGGACACCGGGGAGCTGTTTTTT
CDR3aa: CASSRGRILDTGELFF

d_gene: NA
abundance: NA
v_gene: TRBV5-1
j_gene: TRBJ2-2
CDR3nt: TGCGCCAGCAGCTTGGCCAACGGAAGGGAGCTGTTTTTT
CDR3aa: CASSLANGRELFF

d_gene: NA
abundance: NA
v_gene: TRBV6-1
j_gene: TRBJ1-5
CDR3nt: TGTGCCAGCAGAGGACAAGGCAATCAGCCCCAGCATTTT
CDR3aa: CASRGQGNQPQHF

d_gene: NA
abundance: few
v_gene: TRBV2
j_gene: TRBJ2-2
CDR3nt: TGTGCCAGCAGAGGGGGAGGCCTGACCGGGGAGCTGTTTTTT
CDR3aa: CASRGGGLTGELFF

d_gene: NA
abundance: NA
v_gene: TRBV4-1
j_gene: TRBJ2-3
CDR3nt: TGCGCCAGCAGCCGAGCCGGGACGAGCACAGATACGCAGTATTTT
CDR3aa: CASSRAGTSTDTQYF

d_gene: TRBD2
abundance: NA
v_gene: TRBV5-4
j_gene: TRBJ2-7
CDR3nt: TGTGCCAGCAGCTTGGGGCTAGCGGGGAGCTCCTACGAGCAGTACTTC
CDR3aa: CASSLGLAGSSYEQYF

d_gene: NA
abundance: NA
v_gene: TRBV7-6
j_gene: TRBJ2-7
CDR3nt: TGTGCCAGCAGCTTAGAAGCCCAGGGGGGTGCCTACGAGCAGTACTTC
CDR3aa: CASSLEAQGGAYEQYF

d_gene: TRBD2
abundance: NA
v_gene: TRBV6-5
j_gene: TRBJ2-1
CDR3nt: TGTGCCAGCAGTTACGGGGCGGGAGGGGGTAGGAATGAGCAGTTCTTC
CDR3aa: CASSYGAGGGRNEQFF

d_gene: NA
abundance: NA
v_gene: TRBV7-8
j_gene: TRBJ2-2
CDR3nt: TGTGCCAGCAGCTTCGTCAACAGGGAGGTTCGCACCGGGGAGCTGTTTTTT
CDR3aa: CASSFVNREVRTGELFF

d_gene: NA
abundance: once
v_gene: TRBV25-1
j_gene: TRBJ1-2
CDR3nt: TGTGCCAGCAGTGAATTTGGGACAATCTATGGCTACACCTTC
CDR3aa: CASSEFGTIYGYTF

d_gene: TRBD1
abundance: NA
v_gene: TRBV7-9
j_gene: TRBJ2-7
CDR3nt: TGTGCCAGCAGCCTAGACAGGGTATCAGTTCGAGAGCAGTACTTC
CDR3aa: CASSLDRVSVREQYF

d_gene: NA
abundance: NA
v_gene: TRBV10-1
j_gene: TRBJ2-3
CDR3nt: TGCGCCAGCAGTGATGAGGACTACAGAGATACGCAGTATTTT
CDR3aa: CASSDEDYRDTQYF

d_gene: TRBD2
abundance: NA
v_gene: TRBV25-1
j_gene: TRBJ2-6
CDR3nt: TGTGCCAGCAGTGTAAGCGGGGGGACAGGGGCCAACGTCCTGACTTTC
CDR3aa: CASSVSGGTGANVLTF

d_gene: NA
abundance: once
v_gene: TRBV28
j_gene: TRBJ1-2
CDR3nt: TGTGCCAGCAGTCCACAGGGCATCTATGGCTACACCTTC
CDR3aa: CASSPQGIYGYTF

d_gene: TRBD1
abundance: NA
v_gene: TRBV5-6
j_gene: TRBJ2-2
CDR3nt: TGTGCCAGCAGCTCGATCGGGACAGGGCGTCGTACCGGGGAGCTGTTTTTT
CDR3aa: CASSSIGTGRRTGELFF

d_gene: NA
abundance: NA
v_gene: TRBV4-3
j_gene: TRBJ1-4
CDR3nt: TGCGCCAGCAGCCAAGTGGCCGCAACTAATGAAAAACTGTTTTTT
CDR3aa: CASSQVAATNEKLFF

d_gene: NA
abundance: NA
v_gene: TRBV25-1
j_gene: TRBJ1-2
CDR3nt: TGTGCCAGCAGTGAGAGCGGCCTGGAGGCCTATGGCTACACCTTC
CDR3aa: CASSESGLEAYGYTF

d_gene: NA
abundance: NA
v_gene: TRBV5-1
j_gene: TRBJ2-2
CDR3nt: TGCGCCAGCAGCTTGGGGTCTGGAAACGCGAACACCGGGGAGCTGTTTTTT
CDR3aa: CASSLGSGNANTGELFF

d_gene: TRBD1
abundance: NA
v_gene: TRBV7-9
j_gene: TRBJ1-4
CDR3nt: TGTGCCAGCAGCTTCGGGTGGAGAACAGGGGAAGAAAAACTGTTTTTT
CDR3aa: CASSFGWRTGEEKLFF

d_gene: TRBD1
abundance: few
v_gene: TRBV6-5
j_gene: TRBJ1-4
CDR3nt: TGTGCCAGCAGTCAGACAGGGAGGGAAAAACTGTTTTTT
CDR3aa: CASSQTGREKLFF

d_gene: TRBD2
abundance: NA
v_gene: TRBV19
j_gene: TRBJ2-6
CDR3nt: TGTGCCAGTAGTATCGGGGGGTTCTCTGGGGCCAACGTCCTGACTTTC
CDR3aa: CASSIGGFSGANVLTF

d_gene: NA
abundance: NA
v_gene: TRBV15
j_gene: TRBJ2-5
CDR3nt: TGTGCCACCAGCAGAGATAGGGAGACCCAGTACTTC
CDR3aa: CATSRDRETQYF

d_gene: TRBD2
abundance: NA
v_gene: TRBV30
j_gene: TRBJ2-7
CDR3nt: TGTGCCTGGAGTAGAGGACTAGGCTACGAGCAGTACTTC
CDR3aa: CAWSRGLGYEQYF

d_gene: NA
abundance: few
v_gene: TRBV20-1
j_gene: TRBJ1-2
CDR3nt: TGCAGTGCTCCTCTCGGTGGCTACACCTTC
CDR3aa: CSAPLGGYTF

d_gene: NA
abundance: NA
v_gene: TRBV19
j_gene: TRBJ2-7
CDR3nt: TGTGCCAGTAGTACGGTGGGTTACGAGCAGTACTTC
CDR3aa: CASSTVGYEQYF

d_gene: NA
abundance: NA
v_gene: TRBV5-1
j_gene: TRBJ2-3
CDR3nt: TGCGCCAGCAGACGTTTGAAGGGACACGCCACAGATACGCAGTATTTT
CDR3aa: CASRRLKGHATDTQYF